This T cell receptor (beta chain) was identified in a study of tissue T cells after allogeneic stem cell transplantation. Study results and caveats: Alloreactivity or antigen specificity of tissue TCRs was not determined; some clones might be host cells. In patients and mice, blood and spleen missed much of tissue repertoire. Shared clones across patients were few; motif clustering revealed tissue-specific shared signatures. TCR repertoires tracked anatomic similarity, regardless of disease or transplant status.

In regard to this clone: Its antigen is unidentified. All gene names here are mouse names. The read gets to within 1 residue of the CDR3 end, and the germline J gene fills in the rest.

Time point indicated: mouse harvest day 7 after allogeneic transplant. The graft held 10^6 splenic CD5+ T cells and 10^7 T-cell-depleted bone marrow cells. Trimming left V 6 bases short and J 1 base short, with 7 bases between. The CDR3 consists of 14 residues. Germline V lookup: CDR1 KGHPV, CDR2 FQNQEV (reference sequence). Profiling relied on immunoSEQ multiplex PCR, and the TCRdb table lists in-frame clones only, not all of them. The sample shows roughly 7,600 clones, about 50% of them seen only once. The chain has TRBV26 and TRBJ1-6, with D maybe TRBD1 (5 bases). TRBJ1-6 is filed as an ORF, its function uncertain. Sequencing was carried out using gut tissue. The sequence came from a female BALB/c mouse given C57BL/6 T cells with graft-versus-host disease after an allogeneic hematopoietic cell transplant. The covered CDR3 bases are TGTGCCAGCAGGAGGGGATCCTATAATTCGCCCCTCTAC. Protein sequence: CASRRGSYNSPLY. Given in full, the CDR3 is CASRRGSYNSPLYF.